These 23 T cell receptor beta chains originate from one sample sequenced in a study of beta chain features in type 1 diabetes. Expressed TCRB transcripts were sequenced because the entire RNA isolate underwent reverse transcription. Assay used: immunoSEQ multiplex PCR; TCRdb lists only in-frame clones, some missing. The data contain 120,000 to 150,000 clones, more than 9% of them singletons. Material: naive CD4+ T cells from blood. The receptors stem from a man aged 18 to 30 in good health.

This clone was seen more than once but under ten times. This chain's CDR3 is CASSLLTGNEQFF. The CDR3 bases are TGTGCCAGCAGCCTATTGACTGGGAATGAGCAGTTCTTC. The V gene is TRBV7-7, the J gene TRBJ2-1; D call uncertain. Trimming removed 5 bases at V and 7 bases at J, with 12 bases between. Germline CDR1 reads SSHAT; CDR2 reads FNYEAQ (reference sequence). The CDR3 extends over 13 amino acids.

The gene calls are TRBV7-2 and TRBJ2-5, with a tentative D call TRBD2 (6 bases). This CDR3 is built from 14 residues. Trimming took off 5 bases at V and 1 base at J, with 11 bases between the two ends. The germline V gene encodes CDR1 SGHTA and CDR2 FQGNSA. The CDR3 sequence is CASSIYGGQETQYF. CDR3 nucleotides: TGTGCCAGCAGCATTTACGGGGGCCAAGAGACCCAGTACTTC.

This chain links TRBV5-1 with TRBJ1-3, with D maybe TRBD1 (6 bases). CDR3 size: 15 residues. Germline V lookup: CDR1 SGHRS, CDR2 YFSETQ. Between the trimmed V and J ends, which lost 0 bases and 4 bases, there was a span of 11 bases. Here the CDR3 DNA reads TGCGCCAGCAGCTTGGTTTCAGGGGCGGGAAACACCATATATTTT. This sequence encodes CASSLVSGAGNTIYF. The full variable domain, its missing parts supplied by reference TRBV5-1 and TRBJ1-3, is KAGVTQTPRYLIKTRGQQVTLSCSPISGHRSVSWYQQTPGQGLQFLFEYFSETQRNKGNFPGRFSGRQFSNSRSEMNVSTLELGDSALYLCASSLVSGAGNTIYFGEGSWLTVV.

This clone has only a few counts. V gene TRBV5-1 combines with J gene TRBJ2-5; 7 bases agree with TRBD1. Trimming took 0 bases from V and 5 from J; bases not matched to a gene: 7. The germline V gene has CDR1 SGHRS and CDR2 YFSETQ. The CDR3 loop spans 15 amino acids. The CDR3 DNA is TGCGCCAGCAGCTTGGCCTCAAGGGGGCGGGAGACCCAGTACTTC. Translation gives CASSLASRGRETQYF. The variable domain in full, with the rest retrieved from reference TRBV5-1 and TRBJ2-5, is KAGVTQTPRYLIKTRGQQVTLSCSPISGHRSVSWYQQTPGQGLQFLFEYFSETQRNKGNFPGRFSGRQFSNSRSEMNVSTLELGDSALYLCASSLASRGRETQYFGPGTRLLVL.

This clone was picked up a small number of times. The chain uses TRBV5-1 and TRBJ1-3, with 7 positions matching TRBD1. The germline V gene has CDR1 SGHRS and CDR2 YFSETQ. This CDR3 is 14 amino acids long. The V segment lost 5 bases and the J segment 8 bases; nucleotides outside the gene matches: 10. CDR3 protein: CASRTGTAADTIYF. CDR3 in DNA: TGCGCCAGCAGGACCGGGACAGCCGCCGACACCATATATTTT. The variable domain in full, completed from reference TRBV5-1 and TRBJ1-3, reads KAGVTQTPRYLIKTRGQQVTLSCSPISGHRSVSWYQQTPGQGLQFLFEYFSETQRNKGNFPGRFSGRQFSNSRSEMNVSTLELGDSALYLCASRTGTAADTIYFGEGSWLTVV.

This chain uses TRBV6-5 with TRBJ2-5, with 8 bases aligning to TRBD1. The CDR3 contains 15 residues. The germline V gene encodes CDR1 MNHEY and CDR2 SVGAGI. Trimming took 6 bases from V and 5 from J; bases not matched to a gene: 11. This CDR3 is CASRLTGVVFETQYF. The CDR3 DNA is TGTGCCAGCAGACTGACAGGGGTGGTTTTCGAGACCCAGTACTTC.

Only a few counts were recorded for this clone. At the DNA level, this CDR3 is encoded by other sequences in the same sample as well. The chain has TRBV10-3 and TRBJ2-1; 11 bases are shared with TRBD2. From germline, CDR1 is ENHRY and CDR2 SYGVKD. Trimming took 8 bases from V and 4 from J; bases not matched to a gene: 7. The CDR3 is 15 amino acids. The CDR3 reads CAIGASGGRYNEQFF. For the CDR3, the DNA is TGTGCCATCGGGGCTAGCGGGGGGCGTTACAATGAGCAGTTCTTC.

This clone turned up a few times. The chain uses TRBV5-1 and TRBJ1-2, with TRBD1 matching 7 bases. Germline-derived CDR1 and CDR2 are SGHRS and YFSETQ. V was clipped by 5 bases and J by 7 bases; unmatched bases: 8. The CDR3 totals 13 residues. The CDR3 region has the DNA TGCGCCAGCAGGACCAGGGGGACGCGTGGCTACACCTTC. Translation: CASRTRGTRGYTF. Drawing the rest from reference TRBV5-1 and TRBJ1-2, the complete variable domain is KAGVTQTPRYLIKTRGQQVTLSCSPISGHRSVSWYQQTPGQGLQFLFEYFSETQRNKGNFPGRFSGRQFSNSRSEMNVSTLELGDSALYLCASRTRGTRGYTFGSGTRLTVV.

The V gene is TRBV5-6, the J gene TRBJ2-7; 11 nucleotides match TRBD1. Germline V gene lookup returns CDR1 SGHDT and CDR2 YYEEEE. The CDR3 extends over 18 amino acids. V lost 4 bases and J lost 0; bases outside the gene matches: 12. CDR3 coding DNA: TGTGCCAGCAGCCACCGGACAGGGGGCTTGAGTCCCTCCTACGAGCAGTACTTC. Amino acid sequence: CASSHRTGGLSPSYEQYF.

The V and J genes are TRBV7-8 and TRBJ2-6; maybe TRBD2 (5 bases). The CDR3 extends over 17 amino acids. Germline lookup yields CDR1 SGHVS and CDR2 FQNEAQ. The V end was cut by 3 bases, the J end by 3 bases, with 15 bases between. The CDR3 DNA is TGTGCCAGCAGCTTCCGGACTTCCCTGGATGGGGCCAACGTCCTGACTTTC. It is translated as CASSFRTSLDGANVLTF.

The V call is TRBV2, the J call TRBJ2-3, with 12 bases identical to TRBD2. The CDR3 contains 17 residues. Germline values: CDR1 SNHLY, CDR2 FYNNEI. Unmatched junction bases numbered 8, after V lost 5 bases and J lost 2 bases. The CDR3 region is CASSQGLAGTYTDTQYF. In DNA form, the CDR3 reads TGTGCCAGCAGTCAAGGACTAGCGGGGACCTACACAGATACGCAGTATTTT.

This clone occurred a few times. The genes are TRBV2 and TRBJ2-7; 9 nucleotides agree with TRBD1. J lost 3 bases, V lost 6 bases, and 6 bases had no gene match. The CDR3 has 14 amino acids. Germline V gene lookup returns CDR1 SNHLY and CDR2 FYNNEI. This CDR3 is CASSQRDRVYEQYF. The DNA of the CDR3 is TGTGCCAGCAGCCAAAGGGACAGGGTCTACGAGCAGTACTTC.

This clone was seen more than once but under ten times. V is TRBV2 and J is TRBJ2-5, with D perhaps TRBD1 (6 bases). Germline loops: CDR1 SNHLY, CDR2 FYNNEI. With 7 bases removed from V and 5 bases from J, the gap between germline ends came to 14 bases. This CDR3 has 13 residues. CDR3 protein: CASIPGVYETQYF. The CDR3 DNA is TGTGCCAGCATTCCAGGGGTGTATGAGACCCAGTACTTC. The full variable domain, rest sourced from reference TRBV2 and TRBJ2-5, is EPEVTQTPSHQVTQMGQEVILRCVPISNHLYFYWYRQILGQKVEFLVSFYNNEISEKSEIFDDQFSVERPDGSNFTLKIRSTKLEDSAMYFCASIPGVYETQYFGPGTRLLVL.

The rearrangement uses TRBV5-8 and TRBJ2-2, with D maybe TRBD1 (6 bases). The ends were cut back, 7 bases at V and 5 bases at J, with 24 bases in the middle. Per germline, CDR1 SGHTS and CDR2 YDEGEE. There are 17 residues in the CDR3. CDR3 sequence: CASGANRAGTGTGELFF. CDR3 in DNA: TGTGCCAGCGGTGCAAATAGGGCCGGCACAGGGACCGGGGAGCTGTTTTTT. The full variable domain, in which reference TRBV5-8 and TRBJ2-2 provide the parts outside the CDR3, is EAGVTQSPTHLIKTRGQQATLRCSPISGHTSVYWYQQALGLGLQFLLWYDEGEERNRGNFPPRFSGRQFPNYSSELNVNALELEDSALYLCASGANRAGTGTGELFFGEGSRLTVL.

This clone was observed a few times. V usage is TRBV5-1 and J usage is TRBJ1-5, with D unresolved. Germline V gene sequence: CDR1 SGHRS, CDR2 YFSETQ. V dropped 2 bases and J dropped 4 bases, with 13 bases sitting between them. The CDR3 is made up of 15 amino acids. The CDR3 loop reads CASSFVPGENQPQHF. The CDR3 region has the DNA TGCGCCAGCAGCTTTGTGCCGGGAGAGAATCAGCCCCAGCATTTT.

This clone has just a few counts. This chain uses TRBV19 with TRBJ1-1, with 10 bases fitting TRBD1. The germline gives CDR1 LNHDA, CDR2 SQIVND (reference sequence). V trimming: 5 bases; J trimming: 0 bases; junction bases outside the gene matches: 0. The CDR3 runs 14 residues. The chain's CDR3 is CASSDRGLNTEAFF. DNA of the CDR3: TGTGCCAGTAGTGACAGGGGGCTGAACACTGAAGCTTTCTTT.

The chain carries TRBV19 and TRBJ1-4; a weak D match, TRBD1 (6 bases). Trimming removed 5 bases at V and 8 bases at J, with 18 bases between. The CDR3 runs 15 residues. Germline V gene lookup returns CDR1 LNHDA and CDR2 SQIVND (reference sequence). The CDR3: CASSPETGYWEKLFF. The CDR3, as DNA: TGTGCCAGTAGTCCAGAGACAGGCTACTGGGAAAAACTGTTTTTT. The full variable domain, its missing parts supplied by reference TRBV19 and TRBJ1-4, is DGGITQSPKYLFRKEGQNVTLSCEQNLNHDAMYWYRQDPGQGLRLIYYSQIVNDFQKGDIAEGYSVSREKKESFPLTVTSAQKNPTAFYLCASSPETGYWEKLFFGSGTQLSVL.

The gene calls are TRBV7-2 and TRBJ2-1; 11 bases line up with TRBD2. CDR1 and CDR2 from the germline V gene are SGHTA and FQGNSA. This CDR3 is 15 amino acids long. V shed 5 bases and J 6 bases; nucleotides not matched to a gene: 6. This CDR3 is CASSPDLAGGNEQFF. DNA of the CDR3: TGTGCCAGCAGCCCAGATCTAGCGGGGGGCAATGAGCAGTTCTTC.

The V gene is TRBV6-1, the J gene TRBJ2-1; 9 bases align to TRBD2. V dropped 6 bases and J dropped 2; count of bases not matched to a gene: 5. Per germline, CDR1 MNHNS and CDR2 SASEGT. The CDR3 has 15 amino acids. CDR3 sequence (DNA): TGTGCCAGCAGGTCTTTAGCGGGGGCCTACAATGAGCAGTTCTTC. Its protein product is CASRSLAGAYNEQFF.

This clone was seen a few times. The chain carries TRBV25-1 and TRBJ2-5; 12 bases align to TRBD2. Trimming at V came to 6 bases and at J to 3 bases, leaving 8 bases not matched to a gene. CDR1 and CDR2 (germline): MGHDK, SYGVNS. CDR3 length: 16 amino acids. This chain's CDR3 is CASRGGLAGHEETQYF. The CDR3 DNA reads as TGTGCCAGCAGGGGAGGACTAGCGGGACACGAAGAGACCCAGTACTTC. Drawing the rest from reference TRBV25-1 and TRBJ2-5, the complete variable domain is EADIYQTPRYLVIGTGKKITLECSQTMGHDKMYWYQQDPGMELHLIHYSYGVNSTEKGDLSSESTVSRIRTEHFPLTLESARPSHTSQYLCASRGGLAGHEETQYFGPGTRLLVL.

The V gene is TRBV7-2, the J gene TRBJ2-7; TRBD2 matches at 9 bases. Germline trimming cut 0 bases from V and 6 bases from J; bases unmatched to any gene: 3. Germline V gives CDR1 SGHTA, CDR2 FQGNSA. The CDR3 is made up of 14 amino acids. The CDR3 here is CASSLASGGSEQYF. The CDR3 bases are TGTGCCAGCAGCTTAGCTAGCGGGGGATCCGAGCAGTACTTC.

The chain is built from TRBV7-2 and TRBJ2-2, with 7 nucleotides matching TRBD2. Germline V gives CDR1 SGHTA, CDR2 FQGNSA. CDR3 length: 14 residues. The trim removed 5 bases at V and 2 bases at J, leaving 2 bases unmatched. CDR3 in DNA: TGTGCCAGCAGCCGGGACTACAACACCGGGGAGCTGTTTTTT. Residues: CASSRDYNTGELFF.

This clone turned up a few times. The V and J genes are TRBV7-7 and TRBJ2-1, with D possibly being TRBD1 (5 bases). Trimming left V 3 bases short and J 3 bases short, with 12 bases between. There are 15 residues in the CDR3. Germline V CDR1 and CDR2: SSHAT, FNYEAQ (reference sequence). CDR3 residues: CASSFGAQGYNEQFF. The CDR3 DNA is TGTGCCAGCAGCTTTGGCGCCCAGGGCTACAATGAGCAGTTCTTC.